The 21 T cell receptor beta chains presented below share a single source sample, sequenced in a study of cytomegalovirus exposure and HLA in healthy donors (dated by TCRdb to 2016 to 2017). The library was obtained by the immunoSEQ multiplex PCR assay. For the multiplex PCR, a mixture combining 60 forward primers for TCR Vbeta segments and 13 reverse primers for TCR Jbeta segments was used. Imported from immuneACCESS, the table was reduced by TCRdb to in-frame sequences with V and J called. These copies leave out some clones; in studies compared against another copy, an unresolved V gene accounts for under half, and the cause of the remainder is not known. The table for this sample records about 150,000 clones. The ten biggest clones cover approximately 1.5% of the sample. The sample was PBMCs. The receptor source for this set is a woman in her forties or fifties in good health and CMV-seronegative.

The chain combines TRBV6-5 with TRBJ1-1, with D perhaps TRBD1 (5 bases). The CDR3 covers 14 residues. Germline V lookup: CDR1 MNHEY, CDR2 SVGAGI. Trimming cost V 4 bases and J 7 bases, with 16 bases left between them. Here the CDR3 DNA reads TGTGCCAGCAGTTTTCTGTCCCAAGGGGATGAAGCTTTCTTT. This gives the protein CASSFLSQGDEAFF.

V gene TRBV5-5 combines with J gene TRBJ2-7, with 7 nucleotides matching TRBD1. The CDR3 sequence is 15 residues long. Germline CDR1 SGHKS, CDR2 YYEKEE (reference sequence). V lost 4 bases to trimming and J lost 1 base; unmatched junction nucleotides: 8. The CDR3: CASSLQGTKSYEQYF. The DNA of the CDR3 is TGTGCCAGCAGCCTACAGGGGACCAAATCCTACGAGCAGTACTTC.

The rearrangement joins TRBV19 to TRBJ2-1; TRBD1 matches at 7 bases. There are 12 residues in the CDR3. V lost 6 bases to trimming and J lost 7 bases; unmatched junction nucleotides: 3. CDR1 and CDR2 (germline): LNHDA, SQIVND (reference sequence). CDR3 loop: CASRQGQNEQFF. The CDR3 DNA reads TGTGCCAGTAGACAGGGGCAAAATGAGCAGTTCTTC.

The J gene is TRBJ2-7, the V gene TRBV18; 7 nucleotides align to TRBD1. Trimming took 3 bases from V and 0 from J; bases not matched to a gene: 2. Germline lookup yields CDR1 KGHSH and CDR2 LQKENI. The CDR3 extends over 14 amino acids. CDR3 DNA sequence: TGTGCCAGCTCACCGGGACAGAGCTCCTACGAGCAGTACTTC. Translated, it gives CASSPGQSSYEQYF.

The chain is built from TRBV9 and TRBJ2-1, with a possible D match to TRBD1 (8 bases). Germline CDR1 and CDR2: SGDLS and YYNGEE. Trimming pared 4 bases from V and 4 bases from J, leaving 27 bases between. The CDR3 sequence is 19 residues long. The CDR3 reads CASSTQQGGLTIGYNEQFF. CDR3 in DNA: TGTGCCAGCAGCACCCAACAGGGGGGGCTAACTATCGGTTACAATGAGCAGTTCTTC.

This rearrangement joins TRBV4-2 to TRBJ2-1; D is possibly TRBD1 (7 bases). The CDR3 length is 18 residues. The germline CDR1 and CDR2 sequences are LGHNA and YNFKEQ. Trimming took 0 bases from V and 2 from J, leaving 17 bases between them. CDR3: CASSQEAGTVPPYNEQFF. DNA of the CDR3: TGTGCCAGCAGCCAAGAGGCGGGGACAGTACCGCCCTACAATGAGCAGTTCTTC.

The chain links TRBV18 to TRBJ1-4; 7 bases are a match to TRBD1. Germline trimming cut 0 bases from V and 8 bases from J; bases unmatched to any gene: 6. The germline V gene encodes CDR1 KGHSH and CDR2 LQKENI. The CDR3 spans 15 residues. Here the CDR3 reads CASSPPRGLGEKLFF. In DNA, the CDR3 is TGTGCCAGCTCACCACCGAGGGGGCTCGGGGAAAAACTGTTTTTT.

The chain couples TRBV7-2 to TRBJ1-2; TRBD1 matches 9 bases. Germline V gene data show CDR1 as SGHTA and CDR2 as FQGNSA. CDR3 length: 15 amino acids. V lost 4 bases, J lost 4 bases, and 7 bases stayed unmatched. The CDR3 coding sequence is TGTGCCAGCAGCTCCTCCGGACAGGGGTCCTATGGCTACACCTTC. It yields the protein CASSSSGQGSYGYTF.

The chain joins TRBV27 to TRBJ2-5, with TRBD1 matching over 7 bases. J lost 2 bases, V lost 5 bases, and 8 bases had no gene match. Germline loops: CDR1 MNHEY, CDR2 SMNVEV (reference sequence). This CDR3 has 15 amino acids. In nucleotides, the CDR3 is TGTGCCAGCAGTCGCGAACAGGGGATTCAAGAGACCCAGTACTTC. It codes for CASSREQGIQETQYF.

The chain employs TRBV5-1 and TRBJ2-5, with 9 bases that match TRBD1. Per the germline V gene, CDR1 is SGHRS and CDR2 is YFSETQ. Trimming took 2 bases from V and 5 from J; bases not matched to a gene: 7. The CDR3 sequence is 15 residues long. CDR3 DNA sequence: TGCGCCAGCAGCTTAGGGACAGGGCTAGGGGAGACCCAGTACTTC. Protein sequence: CASSLGTGLGETQYF.

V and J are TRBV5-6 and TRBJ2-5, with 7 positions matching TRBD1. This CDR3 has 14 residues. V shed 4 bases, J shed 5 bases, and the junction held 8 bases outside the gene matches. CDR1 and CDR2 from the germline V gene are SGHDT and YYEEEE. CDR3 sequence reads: CASSSTGVPETQYF. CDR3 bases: TGTGCCAGCAGCAGTACAGGGGTCCCGGAGACCCAGTACTTC. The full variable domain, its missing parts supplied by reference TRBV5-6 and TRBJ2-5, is DAGVTQSPTHLIKTRGQQVTLRCSPKSGHDTVSWYQQALGQGPQFIFQYYEEEERQRGNFPDRFSGHQFPNYSSELNVNALLLGDSALYLCASSSTGVPETQYFGPGTRLLVL.

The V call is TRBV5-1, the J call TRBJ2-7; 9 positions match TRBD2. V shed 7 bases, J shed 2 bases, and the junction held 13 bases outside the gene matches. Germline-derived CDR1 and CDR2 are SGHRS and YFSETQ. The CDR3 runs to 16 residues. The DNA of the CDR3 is TGCGCCAGCCGAGACCTGACTAGCGGCACTCCCTACGAGCAGTACTTC. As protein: CASRDLTSGTPYEQYF.

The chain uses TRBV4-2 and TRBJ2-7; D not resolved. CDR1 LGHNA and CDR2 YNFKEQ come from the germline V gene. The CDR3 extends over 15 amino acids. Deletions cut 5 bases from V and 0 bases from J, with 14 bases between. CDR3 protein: CASSAPEANSYEQYF. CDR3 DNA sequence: TGTGCCAGCAGCGCCCCAGAGGCTAACTCCTACGAGCAGTACTTC.

CDR3 sequence reads: CASSLFRDEQFF. In nucleotides, the CDR3 is TGTGCCAGCAGCTTATTCAGGGATGAGCAGTTCTTC. The chain links TRBV7-6 to TRBJ2-1, with D tentatively TRBD1 (5 bases). The CDR3 spans 12 residues. Germline CDR1 SGHVS, CDR2 FNYEAQ. Trimming pared 2 bases from V and 8 bases from J, leaving 7 bases between.

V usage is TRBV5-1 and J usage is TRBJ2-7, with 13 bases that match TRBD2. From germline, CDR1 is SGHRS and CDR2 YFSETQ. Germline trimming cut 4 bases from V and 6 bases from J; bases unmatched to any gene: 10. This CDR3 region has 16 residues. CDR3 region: CASSRGGGTSGTEQYF. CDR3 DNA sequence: TGCGCCAGCAGCAGAGGGGGGGGGACTAGCGGGACCGAGCAGTACTTC. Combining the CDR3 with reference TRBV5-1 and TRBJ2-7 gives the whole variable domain KAGVTQTPRYLIKTRGQQVTLSCSPISGHRSVSWYQQTPGQGLQFLFEYFSETQRNKGNFPGRFSGRQFSNSRSEMNVSTLELGDSALYLCASSRGGGTSGTEQYFGPGTRLTVT.

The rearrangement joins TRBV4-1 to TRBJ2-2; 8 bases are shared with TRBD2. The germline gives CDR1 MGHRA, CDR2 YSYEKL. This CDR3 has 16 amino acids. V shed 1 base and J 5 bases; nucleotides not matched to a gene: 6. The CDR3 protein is CASSQGGLAGTGELFF. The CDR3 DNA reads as TGCGCCAGCAGCCAAGGGGGGCTAGCGGGTACCGGGGAGCTGTTTTTT.

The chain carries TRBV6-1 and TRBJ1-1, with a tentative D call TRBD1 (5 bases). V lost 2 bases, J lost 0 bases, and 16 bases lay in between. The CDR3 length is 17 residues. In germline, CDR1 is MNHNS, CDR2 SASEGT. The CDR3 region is CASSEMGQGLMNTEAFF. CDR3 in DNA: TGTGCCAGCAGTGAAATGGGCCAGGGACTCATGAACACTGAAGCTTTCTTT.

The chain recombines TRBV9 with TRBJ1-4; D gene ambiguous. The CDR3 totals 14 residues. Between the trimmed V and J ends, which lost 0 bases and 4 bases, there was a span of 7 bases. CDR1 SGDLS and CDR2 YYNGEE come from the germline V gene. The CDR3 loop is CASSVGPINEKLFF. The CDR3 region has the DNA TGTGCCAGCAGCGTAGGGCCCATTAATGAAAAACTGTTTTTT.

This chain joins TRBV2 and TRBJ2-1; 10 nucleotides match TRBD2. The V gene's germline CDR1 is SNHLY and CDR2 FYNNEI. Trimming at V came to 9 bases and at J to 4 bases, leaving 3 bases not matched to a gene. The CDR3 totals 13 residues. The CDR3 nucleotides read TGTGCCAGGGGGACTAGCGCTTACAATGAGCAGTTCTTC. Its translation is CARGTSAYNEQFF.

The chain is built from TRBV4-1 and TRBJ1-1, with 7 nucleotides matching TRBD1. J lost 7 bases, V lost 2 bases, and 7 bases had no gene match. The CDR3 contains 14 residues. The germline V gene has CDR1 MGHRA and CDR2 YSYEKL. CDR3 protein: CASSQIFGTVEAFF. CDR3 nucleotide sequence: TGCGCCAGCAGCCAAATATTTGGGACAGTTGAAGCTTTCTTT.

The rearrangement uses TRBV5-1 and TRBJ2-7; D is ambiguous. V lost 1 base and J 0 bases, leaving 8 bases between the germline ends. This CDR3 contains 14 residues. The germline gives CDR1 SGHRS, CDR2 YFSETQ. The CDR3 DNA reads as TGCGCCAGCAGCTTGTTGCTAAGCTCCTACGAGCAGTACTTC. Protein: CASSLLLSSYEQYF. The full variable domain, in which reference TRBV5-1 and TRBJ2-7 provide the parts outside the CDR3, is KAGVTQTPRYLIKTRGQQVTLSCSPISGHRSVSWYQQTPGQGLQFLFEYFSETQRNKGNFPGRFSGRQFSNSRSEMNVSTLELGDSALYLCASSLLLSSYEQYFGPGTRLTVT.